Shown below are 13 T cell receptor beta chains from a single sample sequenced in a study of blood T cells in healthy people across ages. A second PCR of 7 to 11 cycles used a sample-barcoded 5' primer and a J-beta primer mix. Via MiXCR, TCRdb re-called the 5' RACE reads, giving one row per CDR3 protein. The sample contains roughly 650,000 distinct CDR3 sequences, roughly 32% of which appear only once. Sequencing was done on a sample of blood. The receptors were sampled from a woman at least 80 years old in good health.

This clonotype was observed once. Since a much larger clone is just one base distant, this may be a read error. The chain recombines TRBV7-2 with TRBJ1-5; D is possibly TRBD1 (5 bases). The CDR3 spans 15 residues. Germline V gene data show CDR1 as SGHTA and CDR2 as FQGNSA. This chain's CDR3 is CAGSLEGISNQPQHF. CDR3 sequence (DNA): TGTGCCGGCAGCCTTGAGGGGATCAGCAATCAGCCCCAGCATTTT.

This clonotype has just a few counts. The genes are TRBV30 and TRBJ1-2; D possibly corresponds to TRBD1 (6 bases). Germline CDR1 reads GTSNPN; CDR2 reads SVGIG (reference sequence). The CDR3 covers 12 residues. Trimming cost V 2 bases and J 7 bases, with 11 bases left between them. The CDR3 bases are TGTGCCTGGAGTCCCCAGGGGCTTGGCTACACCTTC. Amino acid sequence: CAWSPQGLGYTF.

Note on this clonotype: One end of the junction varies from germline; a read error may be responsible. This chain uses TRBV9 with TRBJ2-3; D may correspond to TRBD1 or TRBD2 (6 bases each). The CDR3 runs to 16 residues. Germline assignment: CDR1 SGDLS and CDR2 YYNGEE. The CDR3 spells CASSLRRRRGADTQYF. The CDR3 bases are TGTGCCAGCAGCCTCCGTCGGAGGAGGGGGGCGGATACACAGTATTTT.

Note on this clonotype: It may be a read error: a sequence one base away is much more abundant. The chain employs TRBV12-3 or TRBV12-4 and TRBJ2-5, with a tentative D call TRBD2 (6 bases). This CDR3 has 15 amino acids. The CDR3 loop reads CASSLISGVQEAQYF. CDR3 DNA sequence: TGTGCCAGCAGTTTGATATCGGGGGTACAAGAGGCCCAGTACTTC.

CDR3 protein: CSARDYTPEYF. The DNA of the CDR3 is TGCAGTGCTAGAGATTACACCCCAGAGTACTTC. The chain recombines TRBV20-1 with TRBJ2-7, with D unresolved. The germline V and J ends were trimmed by 0 bases and 11 bases, with 11 bases remaining between them. The V gene's germline CDR1 is DFQATT and CDR2 SNEGSKA (reference sequence). The CDR3 length is 11 residues.

This clonotype was observed at least ten times. The chain links TRBV6-1 to TRBJ2-7; 13 positions match TRBD2. Germline assignment: CDR1 MNHNS and CDR2 SASEGT. This CDR3 region has 15 residues. The junction had 4 bases not matched to a gene; V was cut back by 7 bases and J by 1 base. Written as DNA, the CDR3 is TGTGCCAGCATTACTAGCGGGGGGGTGTCCTACGAGCAGTACTTC. This sequence encodes CASITSGGVSYEQYF.

This clonotype was counted many times. The chain couples TRBV4-3 to TRBJ2-3; TRBD1 matches 9 bases. Germline V gene data show CDR1 as LGHNA and CDR2 as YSLEER. The J segment lost 2 bases and the V segment lost 0 bases, leaving 3 bases of the junction unmatched. This CDR3 is built from 16 residues. The CDR3 bases are TGCGCCAGCAGCCAAGAGGGGACAGGGAACACAGATACGCAGTATTTT. Its translation is CASSQEGTGNTDTQYF.

This clonotype was found many times. This chain joins TRBV14 and TRBJ1-2; possibly TRBD1 for D (6 bases). Trimming stripped 4 bases from V and 13 bases from J, with 19 bases between. The CDR3 covers 13 residues. The germline V gene encodes CDR1 SGHDN and CDR2 FVKESK. This CDR3 reads CASSPPGTYSPTF. The CDR3 DNA reads TGTGCCAGCAGCCCCCCCGGGACATATAGTCCCACCTTC. The full variable domain, its missing parts supplied by reference TRBV14 and TRBJ1-2, is EAGVTQFPSHSVIEKGQTVTLRCDPISGHDNLYWYRRVMGKEIKFLLHFVKESKQDESGMPNNRFLAERTGGTYSTLKVQPAELEDSGVYFCASSPPGTYSPTFGSGTRLTVV.

This clonotype was detected many times. Germline and junction disagree at one end, which may indicate a read error. This sequence joins TRBV7-7 and TRBJ2-2, with a possible D match to TRBD1 (5 bases). CDR3 size: 16 residues. Germline-derived CDR1 and CDR2 are SSHAT and FNYEAQ (reference sequence). CDR3 residues: CASSLGAQVANGELFF. CDR3 nucleotide sequence: TGTGCTAGCAGCTTAGGTGCACAGGTTGCTAACGGGGAGCTGTTTTTT.

This clonotype was picked up many times. V and J are TRBV12-3 or TRBV12-4 and TRBJ1-1; D uncertain. V shed 6 bases and J shed 3 bases, with 11 bases lying between them. This CDR3 has 13 residues. CDR3 sequence: CASSEYSDTEAFF. In DNA, the CDR3 is TGTGCCAGCAGCGAATACAGTGACACTGAAGCTTTCTTT.

This clonotype was detected ten times or more. The rearrangement joins TRBV5-1 to TRBJ2-3, with TRBD2 identical over 9 bases. There are 13 residues in the CDR3. Germline loops: CDR1 SGHRS, CDR2 YFSETQ. V dropped 1 base and J dropped 6; count of bases not matched to a gene: 0. CDR3 nucleotides: TGCGCCAGCAGCTTGACTAGCGGGGATACGCAGTATTTT. Residues: CASSLTSGDTQYF.

The chain uses TRBV20-1 and TRBJ1-2; tentatively, D is TRBD1 (5 bases). V lost 6 bases to trimming and J lost 8 bases, with 19 bases between them. CDR3 length equals 13 residues. CDR1 DFQATT and CDR2 SNEGSKA come from the germline V gene (reference sequence). The CDR3 is CSATVGASDGYTF. The CDR3 coding sequence is TGCAGTGCGACGGTCGGGGCGAGCGACGGCTACACCTTC.

V and J are TRBV7-3 and TRBJ2-3; no firm D call. V was trimmed by 3 bases and J by 3 bases, leaving 7 bases between them. This CDR3 region has 13 residues. CDR1 is SGHTA and CDR2 is FQGTGA in the germline V gene. The CDR3 loop is CASSFTKTDTQYF. The CDR3 DNA follows: TGTGCCAGCAGCTTCACCAAAACAGATACGCAGTATTTT.